This is a list of T cell receptor beta chains from one sample in a study of CD8 T cells in Susac syndrome. Each CDR3 protein gets one entry after TCRdb re-called the immunoSEQ multiplex PCR reads with MiXCR. The sample holds about 250,000 distinct CDR3 sequences, around 93% seen once. The sequenced sample consisted of CD4+ T cells from PBMCs. These receptors all come from a human donor with multiple sclerosis. CDR3s include the opening cysteine and the closing phenylalanine or tryptophan.

TRBJ1-2,TRBV5-1,CASRTGTNYGYTF
TRBJ2-1,TRBV7-9,CASSLLSSGSDEQFF
TRBJ2-3,TRBV27,CASSFLPLTGGGYF
TRBJ2-4,TRBV5-4,CASSLADGQGAPLNIQYF
TRBJ2-1,TRBV7-2,CASSLWTGTSSNEQFF
TRBJ2-3,TRBV2,CASQAPYTDTQYF
TRBJ2-2,TRBV3-1,CASSQGQGGTGELFF
TRBJ2-3,TRBV7-2,CASSLRGTGGTDTQYF
TRBJ1-5,TRBV20-1,CSAQAAVSNQPQHF
TRBJ2-1,TRBV3-1,CASSLWGWQDNEQFF
TRBJ2-2,TRBV7-7,CASRQQGTAGELFF
TRBJ2-1,TRBV7-9,CAPGGGTYDEQFF
TRBJ2-4,TRBV3-1,CASSQDPRESPQYF
TRBJ2-1,TRBV29-1,CSGASTGVDFREQFF
TRBJ2-1,TRBV30,CASDHGTGGFEQFF
TRBJ2-2,TRBV5-1,CASSLIGVNTGELLF
TRBJ2-1,TRBV6-2/TRBV6-3,CASHRNNEQFF
TRBJ1-2,TRBV5-1,CASSLDRGQRGYTF
TRBJ1-2,TRBV19,CASRPQGAGYGYTF
TRBJ2-6,TRBV7-2,CASSRDGSGANVLTF
TRBJ1-4,TRBV14,CASSGLAREKLFF
TRBJ1-2,TRBV5-4,CASSLDQANYGYTF
TRBJ2-5,TRBV3-1,CASSQDRGRRETQYF
TRBJ1-3,TRBV7-9,CASSFGTASGNTIYF
TRBJ2-7,TRBV3-1,CASSQASGGAGEQYF
TRBJ2-3,TRBV20-1,CSAEGGKDTQYF
TRBJ2-1,TRBV7-3,CASSLTGNEQFF
TRBJ2-3,TRBV7-6,CASSFRPSSTDTQYF
TRBJ1-1,TRBV4-2,CASSQSGGMNTEAFF
TRBJ2-1,TRBV28,CASSLNRGRGNEQFF
TRBJ1-2,TRBV9,CASSAGPTVERGYTF
TRBJ2-5,TRBV3-1,CASSPTGTSTETQYF
TRBJ1-5,TRBV9,CASSGGGGQPQHF
TRBJ2-1,TRBV12-3/TRBV12-4,CASSLDRSHEQFF
TRBJ2-1,TRBV9,CASSPTGTPRLEQFF
TRBJ2-4,TRBV6-2/TRBV6-3,CASSNRLTGETKNIQYF
TRBJ1-6,TRBV19,CASREGSQNSPLHF
TRBJ2-5,TRBV19,CASSMGPARPRGAQYF
TRBJ2-7,TRBV6-2/TRBV6-3,CASSYSPHEQYF
TRBJ1-2,TRBV28,CASSSEGQGNYGYTF
TRBJ2-4,TRBV5-4,CASSPNGPGQGAYIQYF
TRBJ1-5,TRBV18,CASSLRRGQSNQPQHF
TRBJ2-3,TRBV6-6,CASSWDLTTDTQYF
TRBJ1-4,TRBV27,CASSLLGANEKLFF
TRBJ2-1,TRBV7-8,CASSSRRAVQNNEQFF
TRBJ2-3,TRBV7-8,CASSPKATGATDTQYF
TRBJ2-3,TRBV24-1,CATSDQREWDDTQYF
TRBJ2-2,TRBV7-2,CASSAPLFANTGELFF
TRBJ1-2,TRBV6-5,CASSYSRYSNYGYTF
TRBJ2-7,TRBV4-1,CASSAPGTSTYEQYF
TRBJ2-5,TRBV30,CAWRGAAQETQYF
TRBJ1-4,TRBV12-3/TRBV12-4,CASSGTGGAEKLFF
TRBJ1-2,TRBV12-3/TRBV12-4,CASTGSRVYGYTF
TRBJ2-2,TRBV3-1,CASSHWTSGGRTDTGELFF
TRBJ2-1,TRBV12-3/TRBV12-4,CASSVTGGGTYNEQFF
TRBJ1-2,TRBV5-1,CASSLENQYGYTF
TRBJ2-6,TRBV28,CASSYASRGANVLTF
TRBJ2-5,TRBV4-2,CASSQGAGILETQYF
TRBJ2-6,TRBV7-9,CASSSNRRRAGANVLTF
TRBJ2-3,TRBV28,CASSSIQGTDTQYF